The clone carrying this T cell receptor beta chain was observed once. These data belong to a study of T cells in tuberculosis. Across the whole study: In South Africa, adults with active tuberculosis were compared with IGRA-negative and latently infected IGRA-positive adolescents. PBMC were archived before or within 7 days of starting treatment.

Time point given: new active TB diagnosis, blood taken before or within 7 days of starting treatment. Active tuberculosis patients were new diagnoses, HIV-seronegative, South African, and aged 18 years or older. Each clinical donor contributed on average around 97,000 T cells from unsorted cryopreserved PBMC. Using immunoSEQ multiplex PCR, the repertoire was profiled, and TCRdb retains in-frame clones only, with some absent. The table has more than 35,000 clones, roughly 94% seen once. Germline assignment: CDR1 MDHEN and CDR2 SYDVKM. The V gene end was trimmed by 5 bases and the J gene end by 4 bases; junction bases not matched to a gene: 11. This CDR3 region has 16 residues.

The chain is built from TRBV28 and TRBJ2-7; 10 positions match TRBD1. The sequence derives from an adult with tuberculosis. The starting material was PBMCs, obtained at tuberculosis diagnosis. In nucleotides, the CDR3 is TGTGCCAGCAGTGCCCAAACCGGGACAGGGGTTTACGAGCAGTACTTC. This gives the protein CASSAQTGTGVYEQYF.